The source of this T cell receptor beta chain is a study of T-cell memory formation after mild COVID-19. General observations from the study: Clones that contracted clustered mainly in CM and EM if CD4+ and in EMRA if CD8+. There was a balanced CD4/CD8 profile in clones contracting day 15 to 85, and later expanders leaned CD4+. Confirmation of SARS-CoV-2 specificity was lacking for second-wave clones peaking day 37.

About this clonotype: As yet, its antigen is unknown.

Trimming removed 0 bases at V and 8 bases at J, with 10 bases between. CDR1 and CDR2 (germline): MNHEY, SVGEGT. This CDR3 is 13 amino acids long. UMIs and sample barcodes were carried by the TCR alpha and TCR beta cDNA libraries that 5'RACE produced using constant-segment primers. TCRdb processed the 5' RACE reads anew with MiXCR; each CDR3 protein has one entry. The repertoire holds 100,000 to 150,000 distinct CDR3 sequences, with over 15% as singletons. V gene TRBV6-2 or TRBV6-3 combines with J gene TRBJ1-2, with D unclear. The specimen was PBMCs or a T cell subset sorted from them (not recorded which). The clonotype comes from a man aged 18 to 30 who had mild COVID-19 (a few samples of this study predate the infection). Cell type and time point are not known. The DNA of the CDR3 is TGTGCCAGCAGTTACTCGAGGAGGCAGGGCTACACCTTC. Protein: CASSYSRRQGYTF.